Each of the 15 T cell receptor beta chains below was sequenced from the same sample in a study of blood T cell repertoires in COVID-19. Only in-frame clones appear in the TCRdb table, and some are missing; sequencing was by immunoSEQ multiplex PCR. Seen here are approximately 180,000 clones, around 85% observed once, and the top ten hold 9.8%. The sequencing sample was made of peripheral blood. The receptors shown here come from an elderly woman with acute or convalescent COVID-19.

This clone turned up a few times. The chain has TRBV7-8 and TRBJ1-3; 7 bases fit TRBD1. With V trimmed by 5 bases and J by 3 bases, 4 bases remained unmatched. The CDR3 sequence is 14 residues long. CDR1 is SGHVS, CDR2 FQNEAQ, per germline. The CDR3 DNA sequence: TGTGCCAGCAGCGCCGACAGGGTTGGAAACACCATATATTTT. Protein product: CASSADRVGNTIYF.

The count of this clone is one. The DNA for the CDR3 is TGTGCCAGCAGCCGCGGAGGGTATGGCTACACCTTC. It specifies CASSRGGYGYTF. The chain couples TRBV3-1 (or the pseudogene TRBV3-2) to TRBJ1-2; D not certain. CDR1 is LGHDT, CDR2 YNNKEL, per germline (reference sequence). V was trimmed by 4 bases and J by 5 bases, leaving 8 bases between them. The CDR3 totals 12 residues.

The CDR3 sequence is CASSFGSEDSPLHF. The DNA for the CDR3 is TGCGCCAGCAGTTTCGGGTCAGAGGATTCACCCCTCCACTTT. The chain recombines TRBV10-1 with TRBJ1-6; no definite D call. CDR1 is WNHNN, CDR2 SYGVQD, per germline (reference sequence). CDR3 size: 14 residues. The ends were cut back, 5 bases at V and 8 bases at J, with 13 bases in the middle.

The chain joins TRBV7-3 to TRBJ2-3; possibly TRBD2 for D (5 bases). This CDR3 has 15 residues. Deletions cut 0 bases from V and 4 bases from J, with 11 bases between. Germline V gene lookup returns CDR1 SGHTA and CDR2 FQGTGA. DNA of the CDR3: TGTGCCAGCAGCTTAACAGGGCTAGCCCCAGATACGCAGTATTTT. This gives the protein CASSLTGLAPDTQYF.

Remarks on this clone: The junction departs from germline at one end; a sequencing error may be responsible. Written as DNA, the CDR3 is TGTGTCAGCAGTTACAGGGTGGGAAACACCATATATTTT. Encoded protein: CVSSYRVGNTIYF. The chain is built from TRBV27 and TRBJ1-3, with D maybe TRBD1 (6 bases). Germline V gives CDR1 MNHEY, CDR2 SMNVEV (reference sequence). This CDR3 has 13 amino acids.

The chain combines TRBV13 with TRBJ2-7; 16 bases match TRBD2. V was clipped by 4 bases and J by 2 bases; unmatched bases: 5. CDR3 size: 17 residues. Per the germline V gene, CDR1 is PRHDT and CDR2 is FYEKMQ (reference sequence). CDR3 in DNA: TGTGCCAGCAGCTCGGGACTAGCGGGGGGGGTCGCCTACGAGCAGTACTTC. Protein product: CASSSGLAGGVAYEQYF.

This clone was seen repeatedly, ten times or more. The genes are TRBV5-4 and TRBJ1-2; unclear D gene. This CDR3 region has 14 residues. Germline lookup yields CDR1 SGHNT and CDR2 YYREEE (reference sequence). V lost 0 bases and J 6 bases, leaving 12 bases between the germline ends. CDR3 nucleotides: TGTGCCAGCAGCTTGGAGACGGGAGGGAATGGCTACACCTTC. It specifies CASSLETGGNGYTF.

The rearrangement links TRBV5-6 to TRBJ2-7, with 7 bases fitting TRBD1. J gave up 1 base and V 4 bases, and 5 bases lay outside the gene matches. CDR1 and CDR2 from the germline V gene are SGHDT and YYEEEE. The CDR3 runs to 14 residues. The CDR3 nucleotides read TGTGCCAGCAGCCGCGACAGGGCTTCCTACGAGCAGTACTTC. This gives the protein CASSRDRASYEQYF.

The genes are TRBV5-1 and TRBJ1-3; D uncertain. Germline CDR1 is SGHRS and CDR2 is YFSETQ. Between the trimmed V and J ends, which lost 0 bases and 5 bases, there was a span of 12 bases. The CDR3 runs to 15 residues. CDR3 amino acids: CASSLGQAYRNTIYF. The CDR3 bases are TGCGCCAGCAGCTTGGGGCAGGCCTACCGAAACACCATATATTTT.

V is TRBV9 and J is TRBJ1-2; perhaps TRBD1 as D (6 bases). Germline V gene lookup returns CDR1 SGDLS and CDR2 YYNGEE. V was cut by 4 bases and J by 7 bases, with 14 bases left in between. The CDR3 is made up of 13 amino acids. For the CDR3, the DNA is TGTGCCAGCAGCCCCTACAGGGAATTTGGCTACACCTTC. It specifies CASSPYREFGYTF.

This chain uses TRBV7-2 with TRBJ2-7; 9 bases agree with TRBD2. Germline CDR1 and CDR2: SGHTA and FQGNSA. After removal of 2 bases from V and 4 bases from J, the junction contained 3 bases not matched to a gene. This CDR3 has 14 residues. The CDR3 DNA follows: TGTGCCAGCAGCTTAAACGGACTAGCGTACGAGCAGTACTTC. Amino acid sequence: CASSLNGLAYEQYF.

The chain recombines TRBV7-2 with TRBJ2-1; D is ambiguous. Germline V CDR1 and CDR2: SGHTA, FQGNSA. This CDR3 has 11 amino acids. Trimming took 3 bases from V and 7 from J, leaving 4 bases between them. The DNA of the CDR3 is TGTGCCAGCAGCTTCCGTAATGAGCAGTTCTTC. Translating gives CASSFRNEQFF.

This chain connects TRBV19 to TRBJ2-7; the D gene is possibly TRBD1 (6 bases). In germline, CDR1 is LNHDA, CDR2 SQIVND (reference sequence). Deletions cut 8 bases from V and 6 bases from J, with 11 bases between. This CDR3 is 11 amino acids long. The CDR3 protein is CASGQSSEQYF. The CDR3 DNA is TGTGCCAGTGGACAGTCAAGCGAGCAGTACTTC.

This clone has only one observation. The gene calls are TRBV19 and TRBJ1-5; D unclear. The CDR3 spans 13 residues. Germline V CDR1 and CDR2: LNHDA, SQIVND (reference sequence). The V and J ends lost 1 base and 7 bases respectively, with 8 bases between them. The CDR3 nucleotides are TGTGCCAGTAGTATAGGGAGCCACCAGCCCCAGCATTTT. This translates into CASSIGSHQPQHF.

The chain couples TRBV28 to TRBJ1-2; possibly TRBD1 for D (5 bases). The V end lost 4 bases, the J end lost 4 bases, and 16 bases lay between the germline ends. The germline CDR1 and CDR2 sequences are MDHEN and SYDVKM. The CDR3 totals 15 residues. The CDR3 reads CASSSDLIRGYGYTF. The CDR3 DNA is TGTGCCAGCAGTTCCGACCTCATAAGGGGCTATGGCTACACCTTC.